This T cell receptor (beta chain) came from a study of cytomegalovirus exposure and HLA in healthy donors. Study overall: A subsequent analysis stated that the 120 or so validation repertoires were run on the same platform as the approximately 700 first-cohort repertoires. The study's findings and limits: Reportedly, cytomegalovirus status was diagnosed with high sensitivity and specificity.

The length of the CDR3 is 11 residues. Trimming cost V 3 bases and J 5 bases, with 6 bases left between them. Looked up from germline, CDR1 is DFQATT and CDR2 is SNEGSKA (reference sequence). With regard to this clone: Its specificity is not known.

Only in-frame clones appear in the TCRdb table, and some are missing; sequencing was by immunoSEQ multiplex PCR. The sample has about 130,000 clones, just under 90% seen once. The sequenced material came from PBMCs. The gene calls are TRBV20-1 and TRBJ2-3, with a weak D call TRBD2 (5 bases). This TCR was sampled from a woman in her thirties in good health and CMV-seropositive. DNA of the CDR3: TGCAGTGCTAGTCGGGGAGATACGCAGTATTTT. This sequence encodes CSASRGDTQYF.